The text below deals with one TCR beta chain. The sample comes from a study of blood T cell repertoires in COVID-19. Across the whole study: The origin of the acute and convalescent COVID-19 samples was the United States, Italy and Spain. The analysed material was cDNA or gDNA that came from T cells, B-cell-depleted T cells, or PBMCs.

Per the germline V gene, CDR1 is SNHLY and CDR2 is FYNNEI. CDR3 length equals 14 residues. V shed 5 bases and J shed 2 bases, with 11 bases lying between them. Under the authors' procedure: Amplifying reference gene primers gave estimates of nucleated cell counts. Generated by immunoSEQ multiplex PCR, the TCRdb table keeps only in-frame clones and is missing some. The DNA gave D and trimming, while V, J and clone size come from that table. The data hold about 98,000 clones, with about 84% observed a single time. The V gene is TRBV2, the J gene TRBJ2-3, with a possible D match to TRBD1 (6 bases). The TCR sequence derives from a woman aged 80 or over with acute or convalescent COVID-19. Specimen: peripheral blood. DNA of the CDR3: TGTGCCAGCAGTTTGCAGGGGCCCACAGATACGCAGTATTTT. Amino acid sequence: CASSLQGPTDTQYF. Using reference TRBV2 and TRBJ2-3 for the parts outside the CDR3, the full variable domain is EPEVTQTPSHQVTQMGQEVILRCVPISNHLYFYWYRQILGQKVEFLVSFYNNEISEKSEIFDDQFSVERPDGSNFTLKIRSTKLEDSAMYFCASSLQGPTDTQYFGPGTRLTVL.